The 12 T cell receptor beta chains in this list originate from one sample, sequenced in a study of regulatory T cells in long-lasting Graves disease. Indicated time point: newly diagnosed GD, antithyroid drugs for less than 3 months. Making the TCR library involved RNA that had been extracted from PBMCs. Arm-PCR of CDR3 regions with iRepertoire HTBI primers generated TCR beta libraries. TCRdb reprocessed the multiplex PCR reads via MiXCR and lists one record per CDR3 protein. The table includes 620,000 or so distinct CDR3 sequences, about 16% detected once. These data were also filed under a second study, of T cells in Graves' hyperthyroidism and ophthalmopathy.

The material was peripheral blood mononuclear cells (PBMCs), obtained at new diagnosis, from a patient treated with antithyroid drugs. The receptors derive from a woman aged 25-40 years with Graves disease.

This clonotype occurred many times. J is TRBJ2-7 and V is TRBV2; D unclear. The CDR3 contains 13 residues. Germline V gene lookup returns CDR1 SNHLY and CDR2 FYNNEI. Trimming stripped 4 bases from V and 1 base from J, with 8 bases between. CDR3: CASSAGQSYEQYF. CDR3 coding DNA: TGTGCCAGCAGTGCGGGTCAGTCCTACGAGCAGTACTTC.

This sequence joins TRBV19 and TRBJ2-7; 8 bases align to TRBD1. The CDR3 has 13 residues. In germline, CDR1 is LNHDA, CDR2 SQIVND (reference sequence). J was trimmed by 6 bases and V by 7 bases; bases with no gene match: 8. CDR3 sequence (DNA): TGTGCCAGTAACTGGAGGACAGGGATCGAGCAGTACTTC. Its protein is CASNWRTGIEQYF.

The chain carries TRBV7-9 and TRBJ2-7; 8 bases match TRBD1. V shed 5 bases, J shed 6 bases, and the junction held 9 bases outside the gene matches. CDR3 length equals 14 residues. Germline V gene data show CDR1 as SEHNR and CDR2 as FQNEAQ (reference sequence). For the CDR3, the DNA is TGTGCCAGCAGCCCCTTGGACAGGGTGGGCGAGCAGTACTTC. It codes for CASSPLDRVGEQYF.

V gene TRBV10-1 combines with J gene TRBJ2-5; weak D call: TRBD2 (5 bases). The CDR3 loop spans 17 amino acids. Looked up from germline, CDR1 is WNHNN and CDR2 is SYGVQD (reference sequence). Trimming took off 0 bases at V and 2 bases at J, with 16 bases between the two ends. The CDR3: CASSESPWSGGQETQYF. The DNA for the CDR3 is TGCGCCAGCAGTGAGTCGCCCTGGTCAGGCGGGCAAGAGACCCAGTACTTC.

The chain carries TRBV9 and TRBJ2-5, with D tentatively TRBD2 (7 bases). Per the germline V gene, CDR1 is SGDLS and CDR2 is YYNGEE. CDR3 length equals 15 residues. Trimming cost V 4 bases and J 4 bases, with 17 bases left between them. The CDR3 nucleotides are TGTGCCAGCAGCAACCCCGGGGGGCGAGTAGAGACCCAGTACTTC. Amino acids: CASSNPGGRVETQYF.

The V gene is TRBV5-4, the J gene TRBJ2-1, with D perhaps matching TRBD1 (6 bases). V was shortened by 4 bases and J by 4 bases, with 21 bases between the two germline ends. This CDR3 is built from 17 residues. Per the germline V gene, CDR1 is SGHNT and CDR2 is YYREEE (reference sequence). The DNA of the CDR3 is TGTGCCAGCAGCGCTGGGGGCCTTGCCGGACAGTACAATGAGCAGTTCTTC. Translated: CASSAGGLAGQYNEQFF.

The gene calls are TRBV11-2 and TRBJ1-4, with D unresolved. The ends were cut back, 6 bases at V and 11 bases at J, with 10 bases in the middle. Per the germline V gene, CDR1 is SGHAT and CDR2 is FQNNGV. CDR3 length: 11 residues. The CDR3 DNA reads TGTGCCAGCAGTAGTTTCGGGAAACTGTTTTTT. Amino acid sequence: CASSSFGKLFF.

The chain links TRBV5-1 to TRBJ2-1, with a weak D call TRBD1 (5 bases). The CDR3 is made up of 15 amino acids. Between the trimmed V and J ends, which lost 0 bases and 8 bases, there was a span of 15 bases. Looked up from germline, CDR1 is SGHRS and CDR2 is YFSETQ. CDR3 loop: CASSLAGQVGHEQFF. CDR3 coding DNA: TGCGCCAGCAGCTTGGCCGGACAAGTAGGGCATGAGCAGTTCTTC.

This clonotype was recorded at least ten times. The gene calls are TRBV12-3 or TRBV12-4 and TRBJ1-2; the D is unclear. The V gene lost 5 bases and the J gene lost 0 bases, with 16 bases spanning the gap. CDR3 length: 16 amino acids. The CDR3 spells CASSPRQARANYGYTF. The CDR3 DNA reads as TGTGCCAGCAGTCCAAGACAAGCGCGAGCTAACTATGGCTACACCTTC.

This clonotype was picked up many times. This chain joins TRBV27 and TRBJ2-1; 9 nucleotides line up with TRBD2. Looked up from germline, CDR1 is MNHEY and CDR2 is SMNVEV (reference sequence). Trimming at V came to 4 bases and at J to 10 bases, leaving 5 bases not matched to a gene. This CDR3 region has 13 residues. The CDR3 bases are TGTGCCAGCAGTTCACAAAGCGGGAGGGAGCAGTTCTTC. Its protein is CASSSQSGREQFF.

V is TRBV7-9 and J is TRBJ2-7; TRBD2 agrees at 12 bases. Germline V gives CDR1 SEHNR, CDR2 FQNEAQ (reference sequence). The junction had 30 bases not matched to a gene; V was cut back by 7 bases and J by 2 bases. CDR3 size: 23 residues. CDR3 sequence: CASILIPLRPTSGRPSVTYEQYF. DNA for the CDR3: TGTGCCAGCATCCTCATCCCCCTCAGACCGACTAGCGGGAGACCGAGCGTGACCTACGAGCAGTACTTC. The complete variable domain, with remaining parts taken from reference TRBV7-9 and TRBJ2-7, reads DTGVSQNPRHKITKRGQNVTFRCDPISEHNRLYWYRQTLGQGPEFLTYFQNEAQLEKSRLLSDRFSAERPKGSFSTLEIQRTEQGDSAMYLCASILIPLRPTSGRPSVTYEQYFGPGTRLTVT.

This clonotype was counted many times. This chain uses TRBV27 with TRBJ2-7; 8 bases map to TRBD1. The CDR3 has 14 amino acids. V was pared by 4 bases and J by 6 bases, with 8 bases of the junction left unmatched. Germline loops: CDR1 MNHEY, CDR2 SMNVEV (reference sequence). The CDR3 here is CASSSGGYPLEQYF. The CDR3 DNA reads TGTGCCAGCAGTTCAGGGGGCTACCCTCTCGAGCAGTACTTC.